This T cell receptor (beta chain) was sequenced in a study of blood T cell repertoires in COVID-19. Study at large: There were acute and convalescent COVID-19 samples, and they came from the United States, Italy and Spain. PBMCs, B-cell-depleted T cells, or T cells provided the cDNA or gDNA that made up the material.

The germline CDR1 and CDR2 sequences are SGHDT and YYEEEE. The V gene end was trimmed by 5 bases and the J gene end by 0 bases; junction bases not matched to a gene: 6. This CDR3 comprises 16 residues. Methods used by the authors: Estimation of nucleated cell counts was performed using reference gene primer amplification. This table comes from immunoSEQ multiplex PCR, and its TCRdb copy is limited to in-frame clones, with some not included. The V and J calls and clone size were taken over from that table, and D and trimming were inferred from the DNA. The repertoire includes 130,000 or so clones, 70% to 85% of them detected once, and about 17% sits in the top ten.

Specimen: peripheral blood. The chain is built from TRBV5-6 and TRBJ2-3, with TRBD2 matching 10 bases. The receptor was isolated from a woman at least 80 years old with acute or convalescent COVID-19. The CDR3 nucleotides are TGTGCCAGCAGAACACTAGCGGGGATTAGCACAGATACGCAGTATTTT. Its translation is CASRTLAGISTDTQYF.